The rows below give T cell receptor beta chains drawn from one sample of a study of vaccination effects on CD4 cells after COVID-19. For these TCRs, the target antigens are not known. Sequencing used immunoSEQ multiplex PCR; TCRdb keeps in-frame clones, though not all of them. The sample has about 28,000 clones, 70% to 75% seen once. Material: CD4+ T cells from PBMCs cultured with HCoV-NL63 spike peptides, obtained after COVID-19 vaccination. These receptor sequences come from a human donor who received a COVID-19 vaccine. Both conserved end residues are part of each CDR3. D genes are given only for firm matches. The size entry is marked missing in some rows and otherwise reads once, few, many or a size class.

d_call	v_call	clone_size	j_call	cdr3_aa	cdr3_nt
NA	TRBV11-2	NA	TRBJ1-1	CASSPSGGPGEAFF	TGTGCCAGCAGCCCAAGTGGCGGACCAGGTGAAGCTTTCTTT
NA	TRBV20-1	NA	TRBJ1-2	CSASYRGLDYGYTF	TGCAGTGCTAGTTATAGGGGCTTAGACTATGGCTACACCTTC
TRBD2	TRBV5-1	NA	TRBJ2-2	CASSGIAGGTGELFF	TGCGCCAGCAGCGGAATAGCGGGAGGCACCGGGGAGCTGTTTTTT
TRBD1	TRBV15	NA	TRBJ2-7	CATSTLQGGPYEQYF	TGTGCCACCAGCACCCTACAGGGGGGCCCATACGAGCAGTACTTC
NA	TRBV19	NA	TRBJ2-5	CASSIALTQETQYF	TGTGCCAGTAGTATAGCGCTCACCCAAGAGACCCAGTACTTC
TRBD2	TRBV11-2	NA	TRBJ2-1	CASSLVSGGYYNEQFF	TGTGCCAGCAGCTTAGTAAGCGGGGGCTACTACAATGAGCAGTTCTTC
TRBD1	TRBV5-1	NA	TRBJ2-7	CASSPGQGNSEQYF	TGCGCCAGCAGCCCGGGACAGGGGAATAGCGAGCAGTACTTC
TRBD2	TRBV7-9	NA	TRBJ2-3	CASSLGGGFTDTQYF	TGTGCCAGCAGCTTAGGGGGGGGGTTTACAGATACGCAGTATTTT
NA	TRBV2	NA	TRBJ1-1	CATRDYTEAFF	TGTGCCACCCGGGATTACACTGAAGCTTTCTTT
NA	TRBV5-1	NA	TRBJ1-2	CASWPGADRRAGYTF	TGCGCCAGCTGGCCGGGGGCCGATAGAAGAGCTGGCTACACCTTC
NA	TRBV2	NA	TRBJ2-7	CASSEGIDPTAYEQYF	TGTGCCAGCAGTGAAGGGATCGACCCCACAGCCTACGAGCAGTACTTC
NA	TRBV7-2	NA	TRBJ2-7	CASSLDIRGGYEQYF	TGTGCCAGCAGCTTAGACATAAGGGGGGGCTACGAGCAGTACTTC
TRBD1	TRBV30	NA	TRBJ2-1	CAWSLQGAVNEQFF	TGTGCCTGGAGCCTACAGGGGGCGGTCAATGAGCAGTTCTTC
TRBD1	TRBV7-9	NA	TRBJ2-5	CASRLTGGGETQYF	TGTGCCAGCAGGCTCACAGGGGGCGGAGAGACCCAGTACTTC
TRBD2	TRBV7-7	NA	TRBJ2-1	CASSLLGLAGYGEQFF	TGTGCCAGCAGCTTGCTGGGATTAGCGGGTTACGGTGAGCAGTTCTTC
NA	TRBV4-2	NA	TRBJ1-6	CASSQGAVGVEYSPLHF	TGTGCCAGCAGCCAAGGAGCGGTTGGGGTAGAGTATTCACCCCTCCACTTT
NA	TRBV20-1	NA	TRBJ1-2	CSAATPDGYTF	TGCAGTGCCGCAACTCCCGATGGCTACACCTTC
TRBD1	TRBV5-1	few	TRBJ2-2	CASTGTGGPWELFF	TGCGCCAGCACTGGGACAGGGGGCCCCTGGGAGCTGTTTTTT
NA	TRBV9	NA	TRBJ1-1	CASSPWPGQNYKTNTEAFF	TGTGCCAGCAGCCCTTGGCCAGGACAGAACTATAAGACTAACACTGAAGCTTTCTTT
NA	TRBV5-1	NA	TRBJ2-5	CASSLGPRGEETQYF	TGCGCCAGCAGCTTGGGACCTAGGGGAGAAGAGACCCAGTACTTC
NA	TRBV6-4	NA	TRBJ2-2	CASSRNLFNTGELFF	TGTGCCAGCAGTAGGAACCTTTTTAACACCGGGGAGCTGTTTTTT
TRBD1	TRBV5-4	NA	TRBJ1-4	CASSRTGSKNQLFF	TGTGCCAGCAGTCGGACAGGGAGTAAGAACCAACTGTTTTTT
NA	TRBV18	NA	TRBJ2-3	CASSPSGGEPDTQYF	TGTGCCAGCTCACCGTCCGGGGGTGAACCAGATACGCAGTATTTT
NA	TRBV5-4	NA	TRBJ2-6	CASSLLVGANVLTF	TGTGCCAGCAGCTTGTTAGTCGGGGCCAACGTCCTGACTTTC
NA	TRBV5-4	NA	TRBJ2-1	CASSQPFGEQFF	TGTGCCAGCAGCCAACCGTTCGGTGAGCAGTTCTTC
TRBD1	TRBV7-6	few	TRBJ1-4	CASRSTGTSEKLFF	TGTGCCAGCAGATCGACAGGGACTAGTGAAAAACTGTTTTTT
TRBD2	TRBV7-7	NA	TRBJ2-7	CASSSGPPGGSYEQYF	TGTGCCAGCAGCTCCGGACCCCCGGGGGGCTCCTACGAGCAGTACTTC
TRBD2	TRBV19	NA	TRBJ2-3	CASSTGLAGPTSTDTQYF	TGTGCCAGTAGTACGGGACTAGCGGGGCCTACTAGCACAGATACGCAGTATTTT